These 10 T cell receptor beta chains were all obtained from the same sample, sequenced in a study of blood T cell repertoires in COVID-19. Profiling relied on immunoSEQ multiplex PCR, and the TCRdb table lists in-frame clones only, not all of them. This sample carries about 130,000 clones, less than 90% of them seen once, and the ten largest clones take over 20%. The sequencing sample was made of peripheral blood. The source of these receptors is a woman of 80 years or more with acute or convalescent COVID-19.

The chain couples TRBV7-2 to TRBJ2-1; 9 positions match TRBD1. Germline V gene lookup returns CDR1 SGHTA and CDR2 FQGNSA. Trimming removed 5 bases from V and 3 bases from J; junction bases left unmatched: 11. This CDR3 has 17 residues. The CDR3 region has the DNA TGTGCCAGCAGCCCGAAGACTGGACAGGGGCGCTACAATGAGCAGTTCTTC. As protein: CASSPKTGQGRYNEQFF.

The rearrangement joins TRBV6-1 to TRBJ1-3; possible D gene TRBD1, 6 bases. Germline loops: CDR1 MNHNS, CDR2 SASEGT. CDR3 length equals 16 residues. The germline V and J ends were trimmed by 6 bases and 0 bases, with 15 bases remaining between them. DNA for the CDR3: TGTGCCAGCAGCGAACAGGGCCAGAGCTCTGGAAACACCATATATTTT. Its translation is CASSEQGQSSGNTIYF.

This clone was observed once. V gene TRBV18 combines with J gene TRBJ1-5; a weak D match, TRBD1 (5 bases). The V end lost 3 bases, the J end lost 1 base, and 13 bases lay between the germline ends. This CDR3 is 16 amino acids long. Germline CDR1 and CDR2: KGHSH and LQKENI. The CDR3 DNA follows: TGTGCCAGCTCACCTATGGGGGGAGGAAGCAATCAGCCCCAGCATTTT. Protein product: CASSPMGGGSNQPQHF.

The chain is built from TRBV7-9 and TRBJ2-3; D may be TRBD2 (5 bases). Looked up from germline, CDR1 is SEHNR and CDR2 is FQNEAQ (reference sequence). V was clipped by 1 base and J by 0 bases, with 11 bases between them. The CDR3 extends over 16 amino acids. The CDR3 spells CASSLGLRGSTDTQYF. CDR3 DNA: TGTGCCAGCAGCTTAGGGCTCCGGGGAAGCACAGATACGCAGTATTTT.

The CDR3 bases are TGTGCCAGCAGTTTAATAACAGTCTATGGCTACACCTTC. It translates to CASSLITVYGYTF. This chain links TRBV28 with TRBJ1-2; D ambiguous. The V gene's germline CDR1 is MDHEN and CDR2 SYDVKM. This CDR3 spans 13 amino acids. V lost 2 bases and J 4 bases, leaving 8 bases between the germline ends.

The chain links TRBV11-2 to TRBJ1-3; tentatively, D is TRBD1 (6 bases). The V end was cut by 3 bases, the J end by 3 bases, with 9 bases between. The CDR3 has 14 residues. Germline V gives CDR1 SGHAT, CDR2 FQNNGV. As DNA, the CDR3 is TGTGCCAGCAGCTTCGGGACATATGGAAACACCATATATTTT. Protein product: CASSFGTYGNTIYF.

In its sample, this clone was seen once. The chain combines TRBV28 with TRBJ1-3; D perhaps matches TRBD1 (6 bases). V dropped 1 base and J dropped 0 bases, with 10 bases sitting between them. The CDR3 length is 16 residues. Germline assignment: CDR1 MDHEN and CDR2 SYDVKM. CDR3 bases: TGTGCCAGCAGTTTATCCACGACAGGCTCTGGAAACACCATATATTTT. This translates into CASSLSTTGSGNTIYF.

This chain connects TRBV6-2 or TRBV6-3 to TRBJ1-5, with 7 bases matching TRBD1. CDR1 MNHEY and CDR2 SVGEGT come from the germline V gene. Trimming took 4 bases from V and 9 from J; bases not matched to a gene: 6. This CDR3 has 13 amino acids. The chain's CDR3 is CASSLSGGGPQHF. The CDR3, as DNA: TGTGCCAGCAGTTTGTCAGGGGGAGGGCCCCAGCATTTT.

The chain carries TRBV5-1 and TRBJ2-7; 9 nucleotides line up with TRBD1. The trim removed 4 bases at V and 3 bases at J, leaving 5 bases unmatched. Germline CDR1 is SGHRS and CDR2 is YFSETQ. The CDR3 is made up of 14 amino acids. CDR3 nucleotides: TGCGCCAGCAGCAGCGGGACAGGGTACTACGAGCAGTACTTC. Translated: CASSSGTGYYEQYF.

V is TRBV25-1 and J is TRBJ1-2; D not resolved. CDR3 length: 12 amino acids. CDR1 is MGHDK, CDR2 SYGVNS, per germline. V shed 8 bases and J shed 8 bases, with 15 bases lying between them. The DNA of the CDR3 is TGTGCCAGCCTATGGGAGCCCTACGGCTACACCTTC. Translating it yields CASLWEPYGYTF.